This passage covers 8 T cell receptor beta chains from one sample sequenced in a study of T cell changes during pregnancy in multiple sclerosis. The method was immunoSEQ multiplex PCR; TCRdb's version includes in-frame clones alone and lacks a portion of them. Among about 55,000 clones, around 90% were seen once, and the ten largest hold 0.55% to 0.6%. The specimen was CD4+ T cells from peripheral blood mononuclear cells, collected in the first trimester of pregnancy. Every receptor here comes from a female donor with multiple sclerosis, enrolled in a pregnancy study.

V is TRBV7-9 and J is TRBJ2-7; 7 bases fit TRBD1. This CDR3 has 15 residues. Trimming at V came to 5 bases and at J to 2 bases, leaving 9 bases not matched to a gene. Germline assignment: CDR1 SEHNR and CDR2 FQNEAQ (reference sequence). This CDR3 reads CASSRTGQLTYEQYF. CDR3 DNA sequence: TGTGCCAGCAGCCGAACGGGACAGCTAACCTACGAGCAGTACTTC.

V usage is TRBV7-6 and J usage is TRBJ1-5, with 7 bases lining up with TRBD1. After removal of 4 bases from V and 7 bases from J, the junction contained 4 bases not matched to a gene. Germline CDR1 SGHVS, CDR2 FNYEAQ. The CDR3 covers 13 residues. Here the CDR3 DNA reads TGTGCCAGCAGCTCCGACAGGGAACAGCCCCAGCATTTT. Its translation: CASSSDREQPQHF.

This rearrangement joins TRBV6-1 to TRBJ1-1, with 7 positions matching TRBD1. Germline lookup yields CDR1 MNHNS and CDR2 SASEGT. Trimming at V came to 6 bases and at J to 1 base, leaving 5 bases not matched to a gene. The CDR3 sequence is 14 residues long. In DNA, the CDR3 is TGTGCCAGCAGCCCTTCAGGGGGGAACACTGAAGCTTTCTTT. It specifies CASSPSGGNTEAFF.

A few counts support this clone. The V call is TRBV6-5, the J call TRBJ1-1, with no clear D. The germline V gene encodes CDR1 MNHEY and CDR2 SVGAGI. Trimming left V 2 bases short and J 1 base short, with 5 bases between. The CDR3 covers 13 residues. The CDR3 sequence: CASSYLRNTEAFF. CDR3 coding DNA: TGTGCCAGCAGTTACCTTAGGAACACTGAAGCTTTCTTT.

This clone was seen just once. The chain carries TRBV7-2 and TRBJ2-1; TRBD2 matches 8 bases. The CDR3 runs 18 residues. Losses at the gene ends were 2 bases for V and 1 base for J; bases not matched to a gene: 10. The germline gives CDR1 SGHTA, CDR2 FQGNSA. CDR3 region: CASSLTRLAGTSYNEQFF. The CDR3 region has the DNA TGTGCCAGCAGCTTAACGAGGTTAGCGGGGACATCCTACAATGAGCAGTTCTTC.

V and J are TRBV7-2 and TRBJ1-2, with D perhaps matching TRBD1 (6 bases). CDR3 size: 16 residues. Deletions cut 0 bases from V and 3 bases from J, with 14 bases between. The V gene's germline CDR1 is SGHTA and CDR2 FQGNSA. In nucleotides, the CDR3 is TGTGCCAGCAGCTTAGCAAGTTCAGGGGCGGACTATGGCTACACCTTC. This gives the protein CASSLASSGADYGYTF.

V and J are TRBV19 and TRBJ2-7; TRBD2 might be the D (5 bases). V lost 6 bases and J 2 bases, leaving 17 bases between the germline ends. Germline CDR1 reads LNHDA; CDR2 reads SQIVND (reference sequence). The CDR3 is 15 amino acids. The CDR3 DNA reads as TGTGCCAGTAGCCTCACTGCGAGGGATACCTACGAGCAGTACTTC. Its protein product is CASSLTARDTYEQYF.

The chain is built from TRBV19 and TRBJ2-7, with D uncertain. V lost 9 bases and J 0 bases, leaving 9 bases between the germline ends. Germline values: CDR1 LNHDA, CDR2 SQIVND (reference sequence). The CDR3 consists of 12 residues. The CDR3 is CASSVYSYEQYF. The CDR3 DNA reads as TGTGCCAGCAGTGTTTACTCCTACGAGCAGTACTTC. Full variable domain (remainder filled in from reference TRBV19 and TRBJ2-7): DGGITQSPKYLFRKEGQNVTLSCEQNLNHDAMYWYRQDPGQGLRLIYYSQIVNDFQKGDIAEGYSVSREKKESFPLTVTSAQKNPTAFYLCASSVYSYEQYFGPGTRLTVT.